A single sample gave rise to the 15 T cell receptor beta chains below, sequenced in a study of T cells in localized non-small cell lung cancer. Profiled with immunoSEQ multiplex PCR; TCRdb holds only in-frame clones, not every one. The sample shows 70,000 to 100,000 clones, around 90% of them seen only once. The sequencing used PBMCs, collected before any cancer treatment. All receptors derive from a woman between 35 and 75 years old with stage II squamous cell lung carcinoma.

V gene TRBV21-1 combines with J gene TRBJ1-1; the table's D call TRBD1 went unverified against the DNA. TRBV21-1 is a pseudogene segment. The CDR3 loop spans 15 amino acids. CDR3 in DNA: TGTGCCAGCAGCAAGGGGGACAGCCTCCTAACTGAAGCTTTCTTT. Encoded protein: CASSKGDSLLTEAFF.

The CDR3 coding sequence is TGTGCCAGCAGTTACTATTTGAACACTGAAGCTTTCTTT. It encodes CASSYYLNTEAFF. The chain employs TRBV6-5 and TRBJ1-1; D call uncertain. The V and J ends lost 1 base and 0 bases respectively, with 3 bases between them. This CDR3 is 13 amino acids long. Per the germline V gene, CDR1 is MNHEY and CDR2 is SVGAGI.

The V call is TRBV5-1, the J call TRBJ2-1; 9 nucleotides align to TRBD2. This CDR3 region has 15 residues. With V trimmed by 4 bases and J by 10 bases, 12 bases remained unmatched. Germline assignment: CDR1 SGHRS and CDR2 YFSETQ. The CDR3 sequence is CASSRGLAQEFEQFF. CDR3 in DNA: TGCGCCAGCAGCAGAGGACTAGCGCAGGAGTTCGAGCAGTTCTTC.

The CDR3 region is CASSEKRRQGRGSDNEQFF. The CDR3 DNA follows: TGTGCCAGCAGTGAAAAAAGGAGACAGGGCAGGGGTTCGGACAATGAGCAGTTCTTC. The V and J genes are TRBV6-1 and TRBJ2-1; 7 bases align to TRBD1. Germline values: CDR1 MNHNS, CDR2 SASEGT. V gave up 2 bases and J gave up 5 bases; unmatched junction bases: 18. This CDR3 has 19 residues.

The chain joins TRBV18 to TRBJ2-7; tentatively, D is TRBD1 (6 bases). Germline CDR1 KGHSH, CDR2 LQKENI. Trimming pared 6 bases from V and 2 bases from J, leaving 14 bases between. The CDR3 sequence is 14 residues long. CDR3 DNA sequence: TGTGCCAGCTCCCCCGGGGACAAAGCCTACGAGCAGTACTTC. Translation gives CASSPGDKAYEQYF.

This rearrangement joins TRBV6-1 to TRBJ2-7; perhaps TRBD2 as D (5 bases). Germline CDR1 reads MNHNS; CDR2 reads SASEGT. Trimming took off 6 bases at V and 2 bases at J, with 17 bases between the two ends. The CDR3 has 15 residues. CDR3 sequence reads: CASRRTSEGTYEQYF. The CDR3 DNA is TGTGCCAGCAGGAGAACCTCAGAGGGAACCTACGAGCAGTACTTC.

The V gene is TRBV7-2, the J gene TRBJ2-5; D is uncertain. Germline-derived CDR1 and CDR2 are SGHTA and FQGNSA. This CDR3 is built from 14 residues. V was clipped by 4 bases and J by 3 bases, with 12 bases between them. CDR3 region: CASSSRAPKETQYF. Written as DNA, the CDR3 is TGTGCCAGCAGCTCGCGAGCGCCGAAAGAGACCCAGTACTTC.

This clone came up once. The chain uses TRBV7-2 and TRBJ1-1; D is possibly TRBD1 (5 bases). Trimming took 0 bases from V and 2 from J, leaving 10 bases between them. Germline CDR1 is SGHTA and CDR2 is FQGNSA. The CDR3 loop spans 15 amino acids. CDR3 nucleotides: TGTGCCAGCAGCTTAGCCACAGGACGAAACACTGAAGCTTTCTTT. This codes for CASSLATGRNTEAFF.

In DNA form, the CDR3 reads TGTGCCAGTAGACGGACAGGGGACTACCTGAGCTCTGGAAACACCATATATTTT. Translating gives CASRRTGDYLSSGNTIYF. The V and J genes are TRBV19 and TRBJ1-3; 9 bases agree with TRBD1. The CDR3 sequence is 18 residues long. V dropped 6 bases and J dropped 0; count of bases not matched to a gene: 12. CDR1 is LNHDA and CDR2 is SQIVND in the germline V gene (reference sequence).

This clone occurred a few times. The chain has TRBV6-5 and TRBJ1-6; 8 positions match TRBD1. The CDR3 loop spans 15 amino acids. V shed 4 bases, J shed 7 bases, and the junction held 6 bases outside the gene matches. Looked up from germline, CDR1 is MNHEY and CDR2 is SVGAGI. DNA of the CDR3: TGTGCCAGCAGTTTCGGACAGGGTCTCAATTCACCCCTCCACTTT. It translates to CASSFGQGLNSPLHF.

V is TRBV28 and J is TRBJ1-2; D uncertain. With 6 bases removed from V and 4 bases from J, the gap between germline ends came to 21 bases. Germline-derived CDR1 and CDR2 are MDHEN and SYDVKM. The CDR3 length is 16 residues. This CDR3 reads CASSQPLETPIYGYTF. In nucleotides, the CDR3 is TGTGCCAGCAGCCAACCCTTGGAGACCCCCATCTATGGCTACACCTTC.

The sample holds a few counts of this clone. This chain joins TRBV2 and TRBJ1-4; D remains unclear. Germline-derived CDR1 and CDR2 are SNHLY and FYNNEI. The V end was cut by 5 bases, the J end by 0 bases, with 19 bases between. The CDR3 has 18 amino acids. For the CDR3, the DNA is TGTGCCAGCAGTATAAGACGCCCCGGAATTGCAACTAATGAAAAACTGTTTTTT. Its protein is CASSIRRPGIATNEKLFF.

The chain uses TRBV7-9 and TRBJ2-5; D is ambiguous. Germline CDR1 SEHNR, CDR2 FQNEAQ (reference sequence). This CDR3 spans 12 amino acids. Trimming took off 1 base at V and 5 bases at J, with 5 bases between the two ends. The CDR3 sequence: CASSLEAETQYF. CDR3 nucleotide sequence: TGTGCCAGCAGCTTAGAGGCGGAGACCCAGTACTTC.

The chain recombines TRBV5-4 with TRBJ2-2, with 10 bases fitting TRBD2. This CDR3 contains 17 residues. V was pared by 6 bases and J by 5 bases, with 13 bases of the junction left unmatched. CDR1 is SGHNT and CDR2 is YYREEE in the germline V gene (reference sequence). The CDR3 spells CASTRGSRTSGTGELFF. The CDR3, as DNA: TGTGCCAGCACCCGAGGGTCCCGGACTAGCGGAACCGGGGAGCTGTTTTTT.

The rearrangement uses TRBV5-1 and TRBJ1-6; D call uncertain. Germline V gene sequence: CDR1 SGHRS, CDR2 YFSETQ. The CDR3 is made up of 14 amino acids. Trimming removed 4 bases at V and 5 bases at J, with 10 bases between. The CDR3 DNA is TGCGCCAGCAGCCCCCGTCCCGATAATTCACCCCTCCACTTT. Translated: CASSPRPDNSPLHF. Filled out from reference TRBV5-1 and TRBJ1-6, the complete variable domain reads KAGVTQTPRYLIKTRGQQVTLSCSPISGHRSVSWYQQTPGQGLQFLFEYFSETQRNKGNFPGRFSGRQFSNSRSEMNVSTLELGDSALYLCASSPRPDNSPLHFGNGTRLTVT.